This paragraph reports one T cell receptor (beta chain). No antigen is known for it. This entry is derived from a study of radiotherapy plus CTLA-4 blockade in lung cancer. The overall study: Roughly a sixth of enrolled patients responded objectively, and approximately 30% had disease control. Study-level findings and limits: Early blood T cell clone changes and increased post-radiation serum interferon-beta were reportedly the strongest response predictors. Clones of tumor-derived TCRs expanded in blood after radiotherapy plus ipilimumab.

People whose metastatic non-small-cell lung cancer was chemo-refractory got focal radiation along with CTLA-4 blockade by ipilimumab. CDR3 size: 14 residues. Germline lookup yields CDR1 MDHEN and CDR2 SYDVKM. J lost 2 bases, V lost 7 bases, and 6 bases had no gene match. Generated by immunoSEQ multiplex PCR, the TCRdb table keeps only in-frame clones and is missing some. The sample holds about 97,000 clones; 65% to 75% are singletons and the top ten take roughly 3.1%. This receptor was taken from a human donor with non-small cell lung cancer who had a partial response to radiotherapy plus ipilimumab. Some clones in this sample may be carry-over from other donors' samples. The chain recombines TRBV28 with TRBJ1-2; the match to TRBD1 covers 8 bases. The sample here was peripheral blood, taken from a patient treated with radiotherapy plus ipilimumab. The CDR3 spells CASKLTGANYGYTF. CDR3 DNA: TGTGCCAGCAAGTTGACAGGGGCCAACTATGGCTACACCTTC.